This record covers a single TCR beta chain. Mismatch with germline at one junction end may stem from a read error. Per the study methods: From reference gene primer amplification, estimates of nucleated cell counts were derived. Profiling relied on immunoSEQ multiplex PCR, and the TCRdb table lists in-frame clones only, not all of them. The V and J calls and the clone size are those of that table, but D and trimming were determined from the DNA. The sample lists more than 200,000 clones, 84% occurring once. This entry is derived from a study of blood T cell repertoires in COVID-19. The receptor's source is a man in his sixties with acute or convalescent COVID-19. The material sequenced was peripheral blood.

The CDR3 sequence is CASSDLRTGLSGNTTYF. CDR3 DNA: TGTGCCAGCAGTGATCTTCGGACAGGTCTCTCTGGAAACACCACATATTTT. V usage is TRBV6-1 and J usage is TRBJ1-3; TRBD1 agrees at 7 bases. The CDR3 is 17 amino acids. The germline V gene has CDR1 MNHNS and CDR2 SASEGT.